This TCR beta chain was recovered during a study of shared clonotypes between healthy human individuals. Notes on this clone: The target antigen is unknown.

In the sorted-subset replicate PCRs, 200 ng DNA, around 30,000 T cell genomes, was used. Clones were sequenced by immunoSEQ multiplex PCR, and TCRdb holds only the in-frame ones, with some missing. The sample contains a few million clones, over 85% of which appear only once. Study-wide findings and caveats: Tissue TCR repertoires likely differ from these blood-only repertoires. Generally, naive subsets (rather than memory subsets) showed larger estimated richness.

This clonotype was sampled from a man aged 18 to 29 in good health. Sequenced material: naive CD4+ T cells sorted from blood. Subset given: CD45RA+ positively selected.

The CDR3 here is CASGGQSKGANNQPQHF. The CDR3 DNA follows: TGTGCCAGCGGAGGACAATCCAAGGGGGCGAACAATCAGCCCCAGCATTTT. This chain joins TRBV7-2 and TRBJ1-5, with 7 bases that match TRBD1. J was trimmed by 3 bases and V by 8 bases; bases with no gene match: 16. The CDR3 spans 17 residues. Germline V CDR1 and CDR2: SGHTA, FQGNSA.